The next 27 T cell receptor beta chains were all read from a single sample in a study of shared T cell receptors in the human thymus. Only in-frame clones appear in the TCRdb table, and some are missing; sequencing was by immunoSEQ multiplex PCR. This sample has hundreds of thousands of clones, with more than 75% found just once. This same sample was also taken into another study, of human thymus T cells.

Sequencing input: thymocytes. Every receptor here comes from a boy under two years old with a congenital heart defect.

The V and J genes are TRBV2 and TRBJ1-1, with D possibly being TRBD1 (5 bases). The ends were cut back, 5 bases at V and 0 bases at J, with 19 bases in the middle. The V gene's germline CDR1 is SNHLY and CDR2 FYNNEI. The CDR3 totals 17 residues. CDR3 residues: CASSKRGQRDLNTEAFF. CDR3 nucleotide sequence: TGTGCCAGCAGTAAAAGAGGCCAGCGGGACTTGAACACTGAAGCTTTCTTT.

The genes are TRBV6-1 and TRBJ2-5; weak D call: TRBD1 (6 bases). The CDR3 extends over 18 amino acids. Trimming removed 2 bases from V and 5 bases from J, with 24 bases in between. Germline assignment: CDR1 MNHNS and CDR2 SASEGT. The CDR3: CASSELVGATGHGETQYF. CDR3 DNA sequence: TGTGCCAGCAGTGAATTGGTCGGGGCGACAGGTCACGGGGAGACCCAGTACTTC.

The rearrangement links TRBV27 to TRBJ1-2; a weak D match, TRBD1 (5 bases). From germline, CDR1 is MNHEY and CDR2 SMNVEV (reference sequence). The CDR3 is 15 residues long. V was cut by 8 bases and J by 7 bases, with 23 bases left in between. This chain's CDR3 is CASRETGGWRGGYTF. CDR3 in DNA: TGTGCCAGCCGGGAGACGGGCGGATGGAGGGGTGGCTACACCTTC.

This sequence joins TRBV4-3 and TRBJ2-7; maybe TRBD2 (5 bases). Trimming removed 0 bases at V and 0 bases at J, with 12 bases between. Germline V gene lookup returns CDR1 LGHNA and CDR2 YSLEER. The CDR3 is 16 amino acids. In DNA form, the CDR3 reads TGCGCCAGCAGCCAAGATCTAGCAGGCGACTCCTACGAGCAGTACTTC. This translates into CASSQDLAGDSYEQYF.

V and J are TRBV14 and TRBJ2-7; possible D gene TRBD1, 6 bases. This CDR3 comprises 16 residues. V was shortened by 1 base and J by 5 bases, with 18 bases between the two germline ends. Germline V CDR1 and CDR2: SGHDN, FVKESK. The CDR3, as DNA: TGTGCCAGCAGCCAAGTCGGGACACCCAGCTATCACGAGCAGTACTTC. It translates to CASSQVGTPSYHEQYF.

This clone appeared once. The chain couples TRBV4-3 to TRBJ2-7, with 7 bases matching TRBD2. V lost 0 bases to trimming and J lost 6 bases; unmatched junction nucleotides: 14. CDR3 length: 17 residues. Germline V gene data show CDR1 as LGHNA and CDR2 as YSLEER. The CDR3 reads CASSQDHRTSPRREQYF. The CDR3 DNA follows: TGCGCCAGCAGCCAAGATCATAGGACTAGTCCGCGTCGCGAGCAGTACTTC.

The genes are TRBV29-1 and TRBJ1-1, with D hard to call. V lost 4 bases, J lost 0 bases, and 12 bases lay in between. The CDR3 is 14 amino acids. Germline V gene data show CDR1 as SQVTM and CDR2 as ANQGSEA. The CDR3 DNA reads as TGCAGCGTTGGGGGAGCGTCGGTGAACACTGAAGCTTTCTTT. Encoded protein: CSVGGASVNTEAFF.

The chain employs TRBV15 and TRBJ1-6; D uncertain. CDR3 length equals 16 residues. V dropped 6 bases and J dropped 0 bases, with 12 bases sitting between them. The germline gives CDR1 LNHNV, CDR2 YYDKDF (reference sequence). CDR3 DNA sequence: TGTGCCACCAGGCTTCAGGAACTCTCCTATAATTCACCCCTCCACTTT. Its translation: CATRLQELSYNSPLHF. Full variable domain (rest looked up from reference TRBV15 and TRBJ1-6): DAMVIQNPRYQVTQFGKPVTLSCSQTLNHNVMYWYQQKSSQAPKLLFHYYDKDFNNEADTPDNFQSRRPNTSFCFLDIRSPGLGDTAMYLCATRLQELSYNSPLHFGNGTRLTVT.

This clone has only one observation. The rearrangement joins TRBV25-1 to TRBJ1-5; D not certain. V shed 2 bases and J shed 5 bases, with 10 bases lying between them. The CDR3 is 14 residues long. Germline-derived CDR1 and CDR2 are MGHDK and SYGVNS. The CDR3, as DNA: TGTGCCAGCAGTGAAATACACGCCTATCAGCCCCAGCATTTT. This sequence encodes CASSEIHAYQPQHF.

This sequence joins TRBV27 and TRBJ1-5, with 7 nucleotides matching TRBD1. In germline, CDR1 is MNHEY, CDR2 SMNVEV (reference sequence). This CDR3 has 13 amino acids. The J segment lost 4 bases and the V segment lost 4 bases, leaving 1 base of the junction unmatched. CDR3 DNA sequence: TGTGCCAGCAGTTCAGGGGGGAATCAGCCCCAGCATTTT. Protein: CASSSGGNQPQHF.

J is TRBJ2-3 and V is TRBV6-5, with 7 bases aligning to TRBD2. The CDR3 spans 15 residues. V trimming: 4 bases; J trimming: 2 bases; junction bases outside the gene matches: 6. Germline CDR1 reads MNHEY; CDR2 reads SVGAGI. The CDR3 sequence is CASSWTSPYTDTQYF. The CDR3 coding sequence is TGTGCCAGCAGTTGGACTAGTCCTTACACAGATACGCAGTATTTT.

The DNA for the CDR3 is TGTGCCAGCAGCTTGTTCCGAACAGGGAACTTAATTGGCGAGCAGTACTTC. It translates to CASSLFRTGNLIGEQYF. The J gene is TRBJ2-7, the V gene TRBV5-5, with D possibly matching TRBD1 (6 bases). The CDR3 consists of 17 residues. V was cut by 1 base and J by 6 bases, with 23 bases left in between. Germline V gives CDR1 SGHKS, CDR2 YYEKEE (reference sequence).

V is TRBV11-2 and J is TRBJ2-1; 11 bases fit TRBD2. Germline values: CDR1 SGHAT, CDR2 FQNNGV. V lost 3 bases to trimming and J lost 7 bases; unmatched junction nucleotides: 5. This CDR3 has 15 amino acids. The CDR3 loop reads CASSFSGRGINEQFF. CDR3 DNA sequence: TGTGCCAGCAGCTTTAGCGGGAGGGGGATTAATGAGCAGTTCTTC.

In nucleotides, the CDR3 is TGTGCCAGCAGCTTGGGGAGCGGGAGCCACAATGAGCAGTTCTTC. It encodes CASSLGSGSHNEQFF. V and J are TRBV5-6 and TRBJ2-1, with 8 bases lining up with TRBD2. The CDR3 is 15 residues long. From germline, CDR1 is SGHDT and CDR2 YYEEEE. The V gene end was trimmed by 0 bases and the J gene end by 5 bases; junction bases not matched to a gene: 4. The full variable domain, with the rest looked up from reference TRBV5-6 and TRBJ2-1, is DAGVTQSPTHLIKTRGQQVTLRCSPKSGHDTVSWYQQALGQGPQFIFQYYEEEERQRGNFPDRFSGHQFPNYSSELNVNALLLGDSALYLCASSLGSGSHNEQFFGPGTRLTVL.

The rearrangement uses TRBV14 and TRBJ2-2, with D uncertain. The CDR3 loop spans 17 amino acids. Trimming pared 0 bases from V and 2 bases from J, leaving 13 bases between. Germline V gene data show CDR1 as SGHDN and CDR2 as FVKESK. The CDR3 loop is CASSQEGGGHNTGELFF. CDR3 coding DNA: TGTGCCAGCAGCCAAGAGGGTGGCGGCCATAACACCGGGGAGCTGTTTTTT.

CDR3 nucleotides: TGTGCCAGCAGCTTACGCCCCAAGGGGACAGGGCCTGGAAACACCATATATTTT. Encoded protein: CASSLRPKGTGPGNTIYF. V and J are TRBV5-4 and TRBJ1-3; 9 positions agree with TRBD1. Germline CDR1 is SGHNT and CDR2 is YYREEE (reference sequence). V gave up 2 bases and J gave up 2 bases; unmatched junction bases: 11. This CDR3 contains 18 residues.

V usage is TRBV14 and J usage is TRBJ1-2; D possibly corresponds to TRBD1 (5 bases). The V end was cut by 5 bases, the J end by 4 bases, with 20 bases between. This CDR3 is built from 16 residues. Germline V gives CDR1 SGHDN, CDR2 FVKESK. Here the CDR3 reads CASSATAGRGLYGYTF. CDR3 DNA sequence: TGTGCCAGCAGCGCCACGGCGGGGCGAGGACTCTATGGCTACACCTTC.

CDR3 protein: CASTGGPRSGNTIYF. CDR3 DNA sequence: TGTGCCAGTACCGGGGGGCCCCGCTCTGGAAACACCATATATTTT. This chain uses TRBV19 with TRBJ1-3; D perhaps matches TRBD1 (6 bases). The germline CDR1 and CDR2 sequences are LNHDA and SQIVND (reference sequence). The germline V and J ends were trimmed by 7 bases and 0 bases, with 13 bases remaining between them. The CDR3 sequence is 15 residues long.

J is TRBJ2-7 and V is TRBV5-5; 7 nucleotides agree with TRBD1. The CDR3 totals 14 residues. Germline-derived CDR1 and CDR2 are SGHKS and YYEKEE (reference sequence). V lost 3 bases, J lost 5 bases, and 8 bases stayed unmatched. The DNA for the CDR3 is TGTGCCAGCAGCTATAGGGGGCTGAAGGACGAGCAGTACTTC. This codes for CASSYRGLKDEQYF.

The genes are TRBV11-3 and TRBJ2-2; 8 nucleotides align to TRBD1. There are 15 residues in the CDR3. The trim removed 1 base at V and 4 bases at J, leaving 2 bases unmatched. Germline V CDR1 and CDR2: SGHNT, YENEEA. DNA of the CDR3: TGTGCCAGCAGCTTAGGACAGGGGTCCACCGGGGAGCTGTTTTTT. It translates to CASSLGQGSTGELFF.

V and J are TRBV7-2 and TRBJ1-3; no clear D. V was cut by 1 base and J by 4 bases, with 14 bases left in between. Germline lookup yields CDR1 SGHTA and CDR2 FQGNSA. The CDR3 has 16 residues. The CDR3 region has the DNA TGTGCCAGCAGCTTAGGGGCCTGGCGACGCGGAAACACCATATATTTT. It codes for CASSLGAWRRGNTIYF.

The genes are TRBV6-4 and TRBJ1-2; 8 nucleotides line up with TRBD1. V lost 6 bases to trimming and J lost 7 bases; unmatched junction nucleotides: 7. Germline V gene data show CDR1 as MRHNA and CDR2 as SNTAGT. CDR3 length equals 13 residues. As DNA, the CDR3 is TGTGCCAGCAGGGACAGGGCGGGTGGTGGCTACACCTTC. This gives the protein CASRDRAGGGYTF.

The count of this clone is one. The chain employs TRBV5-1 and TRBJ1-6, with 8 bases aligning to TRBD1. V shed 4 bases, J shed 9 bases, and the junction held 9 bases outside the gene matches. The CDR3 contains 15 residues. The germline CDR1 and CDR2 sequences are SGHRS and YFSETQ. The CDR3 loop reads CASSPGQGLLSPLHF. CDR3 DNA sequence: TGCGCCAGCAGCCCAGGACAGGGCTTACTTTCACCCCTCCACTTT.

This chain connects TRBV7-2 to TRBJ2-7, with 11 nucleotides matching TRBD2. The CDR3 is made up of 16 amino acids. V lost 3 bases and J lost 0; bases outside the gene matches: 4. Per germline, CDR1 SGHTA and CDR2 FQGNSA. The CDR3 coding sequence is TGTGCCAGCAGCTTCGGGACTAGCGGCTCCTCCTACGAGCAGTACTTC. This sequence encodes CASSFGTSGSSYEQYF.

Written as DNA, the CDR3 is TGCGCCAGCAGCTTGGCCGGGGCAGGGGGTATGTACGAGCAGTACTTC. This translates into CASSLAGAGGMYEQYF. The V gene is TRBV5-1, the J gene TRBJ2-7; 7 positions agree with TRBD1. This CDR3 is 16 amino acids long. J lost 4 bases, V lost 0 bases, and 10 bases had no gene match. CDR1 SGHRS and CDR2 YFSETQ come from the germline V gene.

The J gene is TRBJ2-7, the V gene TRBV7-9, with 8 bases that match TRBD2. The ends lost 5 bases at V and 3 bases at J; junction bases unmatched: 6. This CDR3 has 14 amino acids. CDR1 SEHNR and CDR2 FQNEAQ come from the germline V gene (reference sequence). In DNA, the CDR3 is TGTGCCAGCAGCCCCACTACTAGCGGCTACGAGCAGTACTTC. Translating it yields CASSPTTSGYEQYF. Filled out from reference TRBV7-9 and TRBJ2-7, the complete variable domain reads DTGVSQNPRHKITKRGQNVTFRCDPISEHNRLYWYRQTLGQGPEFLTYFQNEAQLEKSRLLSDRFSAERPKGSFSTLEIQRTEQGDSAMYLCASSPTTSGYEQYFGPGTRLTVT.

This chain links TRBV5-1 with TRBJ1-4; TRBD1 is a possible D gene (6 bases). Germline lookup yields CDR1 SGHRS and CDR2 YFSETQ. V lost 1 base and J lost 0, with 7 bases in between. This CDR3 contains 15 residues. The DNA of the CDR3 is TGCGCCAGCAGCTTGAGGGGGACAACTAATGAAAAACTGTTTTTT. Translation gives CASSLRGTTNEKLFF.